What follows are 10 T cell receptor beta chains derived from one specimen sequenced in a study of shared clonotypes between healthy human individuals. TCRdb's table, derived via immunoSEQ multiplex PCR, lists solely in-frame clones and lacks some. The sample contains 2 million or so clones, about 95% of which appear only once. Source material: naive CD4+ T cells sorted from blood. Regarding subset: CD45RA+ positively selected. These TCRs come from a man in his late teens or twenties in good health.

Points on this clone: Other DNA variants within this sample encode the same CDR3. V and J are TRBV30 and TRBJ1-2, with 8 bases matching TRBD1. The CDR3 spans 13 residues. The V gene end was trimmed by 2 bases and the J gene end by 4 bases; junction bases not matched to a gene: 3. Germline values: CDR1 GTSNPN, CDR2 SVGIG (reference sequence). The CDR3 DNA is TGTGCCTGGAGTCGCACAGGGGGCTATGGCTACACCTTC. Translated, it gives CAWSRTGGYGYTF.

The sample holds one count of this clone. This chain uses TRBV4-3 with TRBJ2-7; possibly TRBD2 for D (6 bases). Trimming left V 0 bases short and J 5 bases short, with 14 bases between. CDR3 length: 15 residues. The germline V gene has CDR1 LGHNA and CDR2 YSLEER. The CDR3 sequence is CASSQEVGSFNEQYF. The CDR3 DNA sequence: TGCGCCAGCAGCCAAGAGGTCGGGAGCTTCAACGAGCAGTACTTC.

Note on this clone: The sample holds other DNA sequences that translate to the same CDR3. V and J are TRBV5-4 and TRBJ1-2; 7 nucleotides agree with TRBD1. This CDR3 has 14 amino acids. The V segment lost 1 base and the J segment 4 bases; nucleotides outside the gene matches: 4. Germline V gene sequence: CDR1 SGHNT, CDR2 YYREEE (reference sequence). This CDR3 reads CASSLPGGGYGYTF. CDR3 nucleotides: TGTGCCAGCAGCTTGCCAGGGGGTGGCTATGGCTACACCTTC.

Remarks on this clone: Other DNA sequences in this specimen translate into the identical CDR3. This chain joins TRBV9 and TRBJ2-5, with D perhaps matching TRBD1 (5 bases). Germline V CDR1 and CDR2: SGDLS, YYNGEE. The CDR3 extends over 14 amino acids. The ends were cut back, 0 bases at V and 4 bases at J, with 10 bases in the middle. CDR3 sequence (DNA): TGTGCCAGCAGCGTAGAAGGGGTAGGAGAGACCCAGTACTTC. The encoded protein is CASSVEGVGETQYF.

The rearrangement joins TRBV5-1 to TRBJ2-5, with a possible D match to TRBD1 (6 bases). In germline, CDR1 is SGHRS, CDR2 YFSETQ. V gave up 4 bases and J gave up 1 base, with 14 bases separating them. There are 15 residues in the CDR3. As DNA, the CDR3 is TGCGCCAGCAGCAGTACGGGACAAACCCAAGAGACCCAGTACTTC. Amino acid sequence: CASSSTGQTQETQYF.

CDR3 coding DNA: TGCGCCAGCAGCGCGGACAGGAACACTGAAGCTTTCTTT. It specifies CASSADRNTEAFF. This chain joins TRBV10-1 and TRBJ1-1; possibly TRBD1 for D (6 bases). Germline V CDR1 and CDR2: WNHNN, SYGVQD (reference sequence). V lost 6 bases and J lost 1, with 9 bases in between. This CDR3 region has 13 residues.

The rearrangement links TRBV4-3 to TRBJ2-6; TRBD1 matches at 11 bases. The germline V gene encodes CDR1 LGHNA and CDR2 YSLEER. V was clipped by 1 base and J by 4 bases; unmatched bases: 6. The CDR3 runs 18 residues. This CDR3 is CASSQGGQGASGANVLTF. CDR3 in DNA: TGCGCCAGCAGCCAAGGAGGACAGGGGGCATCAGGGGCCAACGTCCTGACTTTC.

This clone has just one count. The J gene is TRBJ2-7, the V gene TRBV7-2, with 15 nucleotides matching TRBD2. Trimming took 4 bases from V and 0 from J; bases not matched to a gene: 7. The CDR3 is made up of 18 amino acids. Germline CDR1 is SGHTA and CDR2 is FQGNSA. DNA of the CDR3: TGTGCCAGCAGCTACGGGACTAGCGGGGGGCTCCTCTCCTACGAGCAGTACTTC. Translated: CASSYGTSGGLLSYEQYF.

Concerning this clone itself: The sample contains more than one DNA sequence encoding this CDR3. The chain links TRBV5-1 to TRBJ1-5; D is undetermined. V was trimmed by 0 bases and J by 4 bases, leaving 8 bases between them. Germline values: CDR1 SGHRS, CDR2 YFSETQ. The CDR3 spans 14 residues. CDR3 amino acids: CASSLVGGNQPQHF. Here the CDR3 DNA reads TGCGCCAGCAGCTTGGTAGGAGGAAATCAGCCCCAGCATTTT.

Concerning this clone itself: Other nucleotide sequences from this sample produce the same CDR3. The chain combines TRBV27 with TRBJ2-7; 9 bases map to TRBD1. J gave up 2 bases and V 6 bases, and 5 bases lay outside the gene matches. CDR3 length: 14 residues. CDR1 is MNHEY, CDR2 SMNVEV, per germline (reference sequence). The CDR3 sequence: CASSRDRVTYEQYF. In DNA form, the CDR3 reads TGTGCCAGCAGCAGGGACAGGGTTACCTACGAGCAGTACTTC.